These 14 T cell receptor beta chains were all obtained from the same sample, sequenced in a study of blood T cell repertoires in COVID-19. Sequencing used immunoSEQ multiplex PCR; TCRdb keeps in-frame clones, though not all of them. The sample lists roughly 92,000 clones; around 86% were seen once. Sequencing was done on a sample of peripheral blood. These TCRs come from a woman older than 75 with acute or convalescent COVID-19.

V gene TRBV5-1 combines with J gene TRBJ2-3; no definite D call. This CDR3 has 15 amino acids. V lost 0 bases and J 4 bases, leaving 12 bases between the germline ends. Germline loops: CDR1 SGHRS, CDR2 YFSETQ. The CDR3 DNA sequence: TGCGCCAGCAGCTTGGAGAATAAGCAGGCAGATACGCAGTATTTT. Translated: CASSLENKQADTQYF.

This chain uses TRBV9 with TRBJ1-3; D unclear. The CDR3 has 16 amino acids. In germline, CDR1 is SGDLS, CDR2 YYNGEE. With 4 bases removed from V and 0 bases from J, the gap between germline ends came to 14 bases. The CDR3 nucleotides are TGTGCCAGCAGCCTAGGACTGCCGGGCTCTGGAAACACCATATATTTT. Amino acids: CASSLGLPGSGNTIYF.

V and J are TRBV6-5 and TRBJ1-5, with D possibly being TRBD1 (6 bases). CDR3 length: 16 residues. Trimming cost V 4 bases and J 2 bases, with 15 bases left between them. The germline V gene has CDR1 MNHEY and CDR2 SVGAGI. CDR3 loop: CASSSGVTGGNQPQHF. CDR3 sequence (DNA): TGTGCCAGCAGTTCAGGAGTGACAGGAGGCAATCAGCCCCAGCATTTT.

This clone was observed a handful of times. V is TRBV12-3 or TRBV12-4 and J is TRBJ2-5; D not certain. V lost 2 bases and J lost 2, with 6 bases in between. CDR3 length: 13 residues. The CDR3 region is CASSLYLQETQYF. The CDR3 DNA reads as TGTGCCAGCAGTTTATACCTACAAGAGACCCAGTACTTC.

This chain connects TRBV5-1 to TRBJ1-1, with TRBD1 matching over 9 bases. The ends lost 1 base at V and 5 bases at J; junction bases unmatched: 9. The CDR3 contains 16 residues. Germline V gene data show CDR1 as SGHRS and CDR2 as YFSETQ. CDR3 residues: CASSLQTGTGLTEAFF. For the CDR3, the DNA is TGCGCCAGCAGCTTGCAAACCGGGACAGGGTTGACTGAAGCTTTCTTT.

The chain joins TRBV18 to TRBJ2-1; D is unresolved. The CDR3 loop spans 13 amino acids. V was clipped by 0 bases and J by 4 bases, with 4 bases between them. Germline CDR1 and CDR2: KGHSH and LQKENI. CDR3 in DNA: TGTGCCAGCTCACCACCCAGTTACAATGAGCAGTTCTTC. It translates to CASSPPSYNEQFF.

V usage is TRBV12-3 or TRBV12-4 and J usage is TRBJ1-2; no reliable D call. Trimming took off 3 bases at V and 1 base at J, with 6 bases between the two ends. The CDR3 runs to 13 residues. In DNA form, the CDR3 reads TGTGCCAGCAGTTTTGTCCGTAACTATGGCTACACCTTC. Protein product: CASSFVRNYGYTF.

The V call is TRBV7-6, the J call TRBJ2-7; D not certain. Germline V CDR1 and CDR2: SGHVS, FNYEAQ. This CDR3 contains 14 residues. The germline V and J ends were trimmed by 0 bases and 3 bases, with 9 bases remaining between them. CDR3 amino acids: CASSLAQWSYEQYF. Here the CDR3 DNA reads TGTGCCAGCAGCTTAGCGCAGTGGAGCTACGAGCAGTACTTC. The complete variable domain, with remaining parts taken from reference TRBV7-6 and TRBJ2-7, reads GAGVSQSPRYKVTKRGQDVALRCDPISGHVSLYWYRQALGQGPEFLTYFNYEAQQDKSGLPNDRFSAERPEGSISTLTIQRTEQRDSAMYRCASSLAQWSYEQYFGPGTRLTVT.

The genes are TRBV4-2 and TRBJ1-4; 10 bases line up with TRBD1. Looked up from germline, CDR1 is LGHNA and CDR2 is YNFKEQ. CDR3 length: 15 amino acids. V was pared by 2 bases and J by 8 bases, with 5 bases of the junction left unmatched. The CDR3 loop is CASSQTGTGEEKLFF. DNA for the CDR3: TGTGCCAGCAGCCAAACCGGGACAGGGGAGGAAAAACTGTTTTTT.

The rearrangement uses TRBV19 and TRBJ1-1; D is unclear. The CDR3 has 15 residues. Looked up from germline, CDR1 is LNHDA and CDR2 is SQIVND (reference sequence). Trimming took 5 bases from V and 1 from J, leaving 14 bases between them. For the CDR3, the DNA is TGTGCCAGTAGTCCCACCTTAACACGGAACACTGAAGCTTTCTTT. Residues: CASSPTLTRNTEAFF.

This chain links TRBV11-2 with TRBJ2-1, with D tentatively TRBD2 (5 bases). V was pared by 6 bases and J by 5 bases, with 11 bases between. The germline V gene has CDR1 SGHAT and CDR2 FQNNGV. The CDR3 totals 13 residues. CDR3 in amino acids: CASRLGYNNEQFF. The CDR3 nucleotides are TGTGCCAGCAGACTAGGGTATAACAATGAGCAGTTCTTC.

About this clone itself: A read error may produce the germline difference seen at one junction end. The chain employs TRBV6-2 or TRBV6-3 and TRBJ2-1, with 13 bases identical to TRBD2. The CDR3 extends over 16 amino acids. Germline V gene sequence: CDR1 MNHEY, CDR2 SVGEGT. The CDR3 is CASSYLGLAGVEKQFF. CDR3 nucleotides: TGTGCCAGCAGCTACTTAGGACTAGCGGGGGTTGAGAAGCAGTTCTTC.

This clone was detected only a few times. The chain carries TRBV3-1 (or the pseudogene TRBV3-2) and TRBJ1-1; D is possibly TRBD1 (5 bases). Trimming took 2 bases from V and 0 from J, leaving 10 bases between them. The CDR3 is 15 residues long. Looked up from germline, CDR1 is LGHDT and CDR2 is YNNKEL (reference sequence). The CDR3 coding sequence is TGTGCCAGCAGCCAATTCAGGGTCTTGAACACTGAAGCTTTCTTT. This gives the protein CASSQFRVLNTEAFF.

The DNA for the CDR3 is TGCGCCAGCAGCTCAGGGGGTGACTATGGCTACACCTTC. It encodes CASSSGGDYGYTF. The rearrangement joins TRBV5-1 to TRBJ1-2, with 7 bases aligning to TRBD1. Per germline, CDR1 SGHRS and CDR2 YFSETQ. The J segment lost 3 bases and the V segment lost 3 bases, leaving 2 bases of the junction unmatched. The CDR3 extends over 13 amino acids.